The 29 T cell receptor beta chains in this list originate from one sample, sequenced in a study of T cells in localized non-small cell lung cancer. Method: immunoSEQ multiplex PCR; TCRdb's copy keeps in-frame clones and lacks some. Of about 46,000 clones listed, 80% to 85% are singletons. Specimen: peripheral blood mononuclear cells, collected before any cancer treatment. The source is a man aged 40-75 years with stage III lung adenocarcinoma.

Written as DNA, the CDR3 is TGTGCCAGCAGCATCCTCGGGGAGTCCTACGAGCAGTACTTC. Encoded protein: CASSILGESYEQYF. The V gene is TRBV7-8, the J gene TRBJ2-7; D possibly corresponds to TRBD2 (5 bases). This CDR3 has 14 residues. CDR1 and CDR2 (germline): SGHVS, FQNEAQ. Trimming pared 5 bases from V and 1 base from J, leaving 12 bases between.

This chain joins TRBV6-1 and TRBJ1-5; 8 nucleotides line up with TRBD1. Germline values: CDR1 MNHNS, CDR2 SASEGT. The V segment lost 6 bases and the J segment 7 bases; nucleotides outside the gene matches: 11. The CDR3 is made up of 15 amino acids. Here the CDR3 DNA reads TGTGCCAGCAGGGCTACCCGACAGGGGCGCCAGCCCCAGCATTTT. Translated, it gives CASRATRQGRQPQHF.

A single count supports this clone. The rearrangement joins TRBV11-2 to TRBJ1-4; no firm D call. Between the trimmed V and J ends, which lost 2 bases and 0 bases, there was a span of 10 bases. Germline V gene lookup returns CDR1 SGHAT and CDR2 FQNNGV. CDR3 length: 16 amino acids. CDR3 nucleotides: TGTGCCAGCAGCTTATCGCAGCACACAACTAATGAAAAACTGTTTTTT. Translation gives CASSLSQHTTNEKLFF.

The CDR3 reads CASSSDRDSQETQYF. The CDR3 DNA reads as TGTGCCAGCAGCTCTGACAGGGACTCCCAAGAGACCCAGTACTTC. This chain links TRBV11-2 with TRBJ2-5, with D possibly being TRBD1 (7 bases). V was trimmed by 4 bases and J by 1 base, leaving 13 bases between them. Germline CDR1 SGHAT, CDR2 FQNNGV. This CDR3 spans 15 amino acids.

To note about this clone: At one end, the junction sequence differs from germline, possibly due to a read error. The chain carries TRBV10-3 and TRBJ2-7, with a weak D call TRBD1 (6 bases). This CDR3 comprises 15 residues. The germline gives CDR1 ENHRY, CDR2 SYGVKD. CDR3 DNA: TGTGCCAGCAGTTACTCGATATCAGGGGCCTACGAGCAGTACTTC. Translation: CASSYSISGAYEQYF.

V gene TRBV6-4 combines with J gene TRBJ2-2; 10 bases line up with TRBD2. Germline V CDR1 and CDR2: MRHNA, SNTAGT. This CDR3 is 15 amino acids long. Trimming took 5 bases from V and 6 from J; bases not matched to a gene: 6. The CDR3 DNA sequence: TGTGCCAGCAGTCAAAGCGGGGGGGCCTCCGGGGAGCTGTTTTTT. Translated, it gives CASSQSGGASGELFF.

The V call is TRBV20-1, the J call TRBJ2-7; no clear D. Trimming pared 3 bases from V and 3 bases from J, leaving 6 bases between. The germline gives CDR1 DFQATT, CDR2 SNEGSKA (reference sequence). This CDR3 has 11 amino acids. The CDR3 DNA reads TGCAGTGCTAGTTTAGGCTACGAGCAGTACTTC. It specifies CSASLGYEQYF.

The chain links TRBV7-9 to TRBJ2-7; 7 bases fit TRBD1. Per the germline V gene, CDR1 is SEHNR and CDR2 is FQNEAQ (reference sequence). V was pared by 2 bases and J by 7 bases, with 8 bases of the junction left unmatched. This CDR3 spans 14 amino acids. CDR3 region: CASSLPTGLREQYF. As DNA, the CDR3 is TGTGCCAGCAGCTTACCGACAGGGCTGAGGGAGCAGTACTTC.

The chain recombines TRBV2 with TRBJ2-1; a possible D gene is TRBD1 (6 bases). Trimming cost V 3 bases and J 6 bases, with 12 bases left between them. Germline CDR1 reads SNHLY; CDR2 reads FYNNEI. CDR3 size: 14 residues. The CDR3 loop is CASSDVQGSNEQFF. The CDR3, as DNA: TGTGCCAGCAGTGACGTTCAGGGGTCCAATGAGCAGTTCTTC.

CDR3 DNA: TGTGCCAGCAGTTTCGGTAGAGAGAACACCGGGGAGCTGTTTTTT. It specifies CASSFGRENTGELFF. The rearrangement links TRBV27 to TRBJ2-2, with D unclear. Trimming removed 3 bases from V and 1 base from J, with 9 bases in between. Germline CDR1 is MNHEY and CDR2 is SMNVEV (reference sequence). CDR3 length equals 15 residues.

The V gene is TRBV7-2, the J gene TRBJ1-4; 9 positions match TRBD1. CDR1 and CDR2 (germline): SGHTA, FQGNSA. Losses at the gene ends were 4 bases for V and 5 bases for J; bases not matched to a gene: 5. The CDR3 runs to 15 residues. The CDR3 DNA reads TGTGCCAGCAGCTCACAGGGACAGGGAAATGAAAAACTGTTTTTT. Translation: CASSSQGQGNEKLFF.

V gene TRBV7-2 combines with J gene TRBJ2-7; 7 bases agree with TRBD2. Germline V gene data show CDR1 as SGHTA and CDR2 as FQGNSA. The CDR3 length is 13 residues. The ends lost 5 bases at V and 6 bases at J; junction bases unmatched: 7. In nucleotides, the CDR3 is TGTGCCAGCAGCGTGGACACGGGAGGCGAGCAGTACTTC. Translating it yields CASSVDTGGEQYF.

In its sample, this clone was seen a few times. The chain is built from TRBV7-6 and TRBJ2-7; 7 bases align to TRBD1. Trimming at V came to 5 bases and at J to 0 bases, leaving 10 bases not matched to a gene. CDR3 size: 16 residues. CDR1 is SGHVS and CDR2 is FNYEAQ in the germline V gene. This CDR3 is CASSPGTVTSSYEQYF. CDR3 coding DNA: TGTGCCAGCAGCCCTGGGACAGTTACTAGCTCCTACGAGCAGTACTTC.

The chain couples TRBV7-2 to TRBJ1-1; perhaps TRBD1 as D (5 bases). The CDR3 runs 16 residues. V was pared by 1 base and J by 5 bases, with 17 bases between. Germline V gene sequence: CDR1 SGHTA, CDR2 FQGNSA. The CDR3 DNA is TGTGCCAGCAGCTTAGGGGGGAGGGGCGATCGGACTGAAGCTTTCTTT. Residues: CASSLGGRGDRTEAFF.

CDR3 region: CASSQGQGQETQYF. In DNA form, the CDR3 reads TGCGCCAGCAGCCAGGGACAGGGTCAAGAGACCCAGTACTTC. This rearrangement joins TRBV5-1 to TRBJ2-5, with 9 nucleotides matching TRBD1. V dropped 4 bases and J dropped 2; count of bases not matched to a gene: 3. Germline CDR1 reads SGHRS; CDR2 reads YFSETQ. This CDR3 is built from 14 residues. The full variable domain, with the rest looked up from reference TRBV5-1 and TRBJ2-5, is KAGVTQTPRYLIKTRGQQVTLSCSPISGHRSVSWYQQTPGQGLQFLFEYFSETQRNKGNFPGRFSGRQFSNSRSEMNVSTLELGDSALYLCASSQGQGQETQYFGPGTRLLVL.

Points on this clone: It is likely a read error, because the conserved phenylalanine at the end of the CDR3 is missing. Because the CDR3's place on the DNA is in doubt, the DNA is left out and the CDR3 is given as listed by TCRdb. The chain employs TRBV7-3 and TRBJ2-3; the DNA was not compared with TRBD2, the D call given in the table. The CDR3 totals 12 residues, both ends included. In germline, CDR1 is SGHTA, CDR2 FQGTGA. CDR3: CASSSTVPTSGG.

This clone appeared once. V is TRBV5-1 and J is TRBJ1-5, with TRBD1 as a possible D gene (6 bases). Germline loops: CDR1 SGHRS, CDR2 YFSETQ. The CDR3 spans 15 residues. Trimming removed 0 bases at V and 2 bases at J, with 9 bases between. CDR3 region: CASSLGAGGNQPQHF. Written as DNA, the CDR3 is TGCGCCAGCAGCTTGGGGGCAGGGGGCAATCAGCCCCAGCATTTT.

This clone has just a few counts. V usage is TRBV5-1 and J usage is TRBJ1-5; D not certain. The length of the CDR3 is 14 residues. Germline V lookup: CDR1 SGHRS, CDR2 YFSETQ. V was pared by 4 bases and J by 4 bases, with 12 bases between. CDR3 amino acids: CASSPTQGNQPQHF. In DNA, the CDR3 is TGCGCCAGCAGCCCGACACAAGGTAATCAGCCCCAGCATTTT.

The CDR3 DNA is TGTGCCAGCAGCTTGGGCAGCCCTGGCACAGATACGCAGTATTTT. This gives the protein CASSLGSPGTDTQYF. V gene TRBV5-4 combines with J gene TRBJ2-3; D remains unclear. The germline V gene encodes CDR1 SGHNT and CDR2 YYREEE (reference sequence). Trimming cost V 0 bases and J 1 base, with 9 bases left between them. The CDR3 runs to 15 residues.

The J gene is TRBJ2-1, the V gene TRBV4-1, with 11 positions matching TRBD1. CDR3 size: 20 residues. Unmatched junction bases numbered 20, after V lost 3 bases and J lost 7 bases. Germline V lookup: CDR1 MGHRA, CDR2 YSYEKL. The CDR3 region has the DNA TGCGCCAGCAGCCAGACCCGGGACAGGGGGTCCTTAGGCGCAAGTAATGAGCAGTTCTTC. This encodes CASSQTRDRGSLGASNEQFF.

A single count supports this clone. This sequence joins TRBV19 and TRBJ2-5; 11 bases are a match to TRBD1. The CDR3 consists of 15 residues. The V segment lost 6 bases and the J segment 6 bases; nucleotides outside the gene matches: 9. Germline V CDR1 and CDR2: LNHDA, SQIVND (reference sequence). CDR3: CASSQTGTGGKTQYF. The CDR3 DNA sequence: TGTGCCAGTAGCCAAACCGGGACAGGGGGGAAGACCCAGTACTTC. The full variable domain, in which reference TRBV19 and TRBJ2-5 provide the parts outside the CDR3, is DGGITQSPKYLFRKEGQNVTLSCEQNLNHDAMYWYRQDPGQGLRLIYYSQIVNDFQKGDIAEGYSVSREKKESFPLTVTSAQKNPTAFYLCASSQTGTGGKTQYFGPGTRLLVL.

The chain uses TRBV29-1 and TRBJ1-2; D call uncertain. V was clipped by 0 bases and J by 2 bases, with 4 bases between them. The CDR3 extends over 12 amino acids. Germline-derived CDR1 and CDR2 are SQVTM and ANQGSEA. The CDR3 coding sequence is TGCAGCGTTGAAGATTTCAACTATGGCTACACCTTC. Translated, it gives CSVEDFNYGYTF.

In DNA form, the CDR3 reads TGTGCCAGCTCACTTGGCCCTCTGGTCGAGCAGTACTTC. It codes for CASSLGPLVEQYF. The rearrangement uses TRBV18 and TRBJ2-7; no reliable D call. There are 13 residues in the CDR3. The V end was cut by 4 bases, the J end by 6 bases, with 13 bases between. CDR1 KGHSH and CDR2 LQKENI come from the germline V gene.

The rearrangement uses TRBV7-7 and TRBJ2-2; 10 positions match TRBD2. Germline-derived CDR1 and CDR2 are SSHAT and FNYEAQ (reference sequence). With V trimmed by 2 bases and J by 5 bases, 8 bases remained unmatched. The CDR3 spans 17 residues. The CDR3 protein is CASSLFPAGGPTGELFF. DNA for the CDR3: TGTGCCAGCAGCTTATTCCCAGCGGGGGGGCCTACCGGGGAGCTGTTTTTT. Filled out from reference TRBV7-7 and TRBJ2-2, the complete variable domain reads GAGVSQSPRYKVTKRGQDVTLRCDPISSHATLYWYQQALGQGPEFLTYFNYEAQPDKSGLPSDRFSAERPEGSISTLTIQRTEQRDSAMYRCASSLFPAGGPTGELFFGEGSRLTVL.

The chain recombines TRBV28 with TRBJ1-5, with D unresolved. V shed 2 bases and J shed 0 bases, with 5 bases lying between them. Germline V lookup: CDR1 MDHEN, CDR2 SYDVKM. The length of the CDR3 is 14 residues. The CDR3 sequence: CASSLTDSNQPQHF. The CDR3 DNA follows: TGTGCCAGCAGTTTAACCGATAGCAATCAGCCCCAGCATTTT.

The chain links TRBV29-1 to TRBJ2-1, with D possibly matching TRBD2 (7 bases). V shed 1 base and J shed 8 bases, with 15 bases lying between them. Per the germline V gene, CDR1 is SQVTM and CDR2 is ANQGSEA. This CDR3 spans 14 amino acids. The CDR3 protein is CSVEVGGGGYEQFF. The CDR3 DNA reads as TGCAGCGTTGAAGTAGGGGGGGGTGGTTATGAGCAGTTCTTC.

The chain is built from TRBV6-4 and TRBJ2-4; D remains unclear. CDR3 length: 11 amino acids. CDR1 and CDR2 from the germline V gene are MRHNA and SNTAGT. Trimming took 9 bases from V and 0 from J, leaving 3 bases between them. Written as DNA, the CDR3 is TGTGCCAGACTAGCCAAAAACATTCAGTACTTC. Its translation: CARLAKNIQYF.

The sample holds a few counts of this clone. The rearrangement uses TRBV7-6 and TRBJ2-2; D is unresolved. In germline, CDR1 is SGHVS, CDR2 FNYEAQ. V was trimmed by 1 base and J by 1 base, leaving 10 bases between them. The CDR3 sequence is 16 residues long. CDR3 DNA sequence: TGTGCCAGCAGCTTAGAGTTAGTAGGGAACACCGGGGAGCTGTTTTTT. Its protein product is CASSLELVGNTGELFF.

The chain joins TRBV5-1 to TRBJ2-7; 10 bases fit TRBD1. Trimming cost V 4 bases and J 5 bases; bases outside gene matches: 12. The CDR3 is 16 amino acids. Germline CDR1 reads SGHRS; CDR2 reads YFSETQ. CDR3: CASSVLGDRGSNEQYF. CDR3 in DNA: TGCGCCAGCAGCGTCTTAGGGGACAGGGGATCGAACGAGCAGTACTTC.